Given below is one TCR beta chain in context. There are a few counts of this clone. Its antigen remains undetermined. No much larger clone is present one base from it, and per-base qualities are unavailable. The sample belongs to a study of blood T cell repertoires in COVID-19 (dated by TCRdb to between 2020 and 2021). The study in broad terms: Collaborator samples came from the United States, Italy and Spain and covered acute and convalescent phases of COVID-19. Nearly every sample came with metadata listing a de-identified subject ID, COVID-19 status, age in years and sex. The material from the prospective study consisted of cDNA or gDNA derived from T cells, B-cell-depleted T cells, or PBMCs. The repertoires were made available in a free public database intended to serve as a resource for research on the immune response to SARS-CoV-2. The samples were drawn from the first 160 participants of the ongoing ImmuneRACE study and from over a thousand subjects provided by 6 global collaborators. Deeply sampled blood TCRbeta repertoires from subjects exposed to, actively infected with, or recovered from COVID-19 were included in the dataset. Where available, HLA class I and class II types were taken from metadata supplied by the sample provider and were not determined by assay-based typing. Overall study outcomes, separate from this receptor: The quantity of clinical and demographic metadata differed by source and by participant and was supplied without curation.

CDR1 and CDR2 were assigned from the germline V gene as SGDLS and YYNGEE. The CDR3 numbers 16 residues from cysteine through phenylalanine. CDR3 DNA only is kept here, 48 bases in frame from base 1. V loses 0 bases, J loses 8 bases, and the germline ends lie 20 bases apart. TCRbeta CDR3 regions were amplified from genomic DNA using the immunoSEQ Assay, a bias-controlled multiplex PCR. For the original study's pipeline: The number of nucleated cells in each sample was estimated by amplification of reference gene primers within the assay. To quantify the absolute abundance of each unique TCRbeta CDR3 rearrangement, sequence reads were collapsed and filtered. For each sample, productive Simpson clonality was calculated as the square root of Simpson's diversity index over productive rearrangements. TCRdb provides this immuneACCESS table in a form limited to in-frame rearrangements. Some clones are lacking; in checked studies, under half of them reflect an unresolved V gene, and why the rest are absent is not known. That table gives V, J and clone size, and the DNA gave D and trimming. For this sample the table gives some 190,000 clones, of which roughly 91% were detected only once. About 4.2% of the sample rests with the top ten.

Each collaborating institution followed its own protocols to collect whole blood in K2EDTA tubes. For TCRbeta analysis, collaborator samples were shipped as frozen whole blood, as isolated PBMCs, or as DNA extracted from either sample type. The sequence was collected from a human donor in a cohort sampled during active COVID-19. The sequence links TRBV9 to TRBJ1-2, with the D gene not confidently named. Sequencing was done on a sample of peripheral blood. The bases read TGTGCCAGCAGCGTAGCCGCCCACCGGGAAGATGGGGGCTACACCTTC. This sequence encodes CASSVAAHREDGGYTF. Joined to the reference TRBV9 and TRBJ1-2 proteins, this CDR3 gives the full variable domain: DSGVTQTPKHLITATGQRVTLRCSPRSGDLSVYWYQQSLDQGLQFLIQYYNGEERAKGNILERFSAQQFPDLHSELNLSSLELGDSALYFCASSVAAHREDGGYTFGSGTRLTVV.